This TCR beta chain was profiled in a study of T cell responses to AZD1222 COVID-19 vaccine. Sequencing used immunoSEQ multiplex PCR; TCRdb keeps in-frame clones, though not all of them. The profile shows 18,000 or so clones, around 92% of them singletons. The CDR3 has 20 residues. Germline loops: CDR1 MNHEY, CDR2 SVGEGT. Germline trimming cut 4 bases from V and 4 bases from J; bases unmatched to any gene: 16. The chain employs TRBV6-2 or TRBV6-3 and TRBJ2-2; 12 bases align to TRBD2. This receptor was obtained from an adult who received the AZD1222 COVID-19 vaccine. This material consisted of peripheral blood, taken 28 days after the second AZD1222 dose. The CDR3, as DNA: TGTGCCAGCAGTTCAACACGGCAAAGACTAGCGGGGGTTTTCACCGGGGAGCTGTTTTTT. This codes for CASSSTRQRLAGVFTGELFF.